This entry describes one T cell receptor beta chain. The antigen remains undetermined. This entry comes from a study of cytomegalovirus exposure and HLA in healthy donors. Study-level points and caveats: As a later analysis revealed, the rate of TCR association differed by HLA locus, with DRB1 most and HLA-C fewest. Evidence from a later analysis indicated that most CMV-associated TCR beta chains looked HLA-restricted.

Donors consisted of healthy bone marrow donors. Germline V gene sequence: CDR1 SGHTA, CDR2 FQGNSA. The CDR3 is made up of 15 amino acids. J was trimmed by 3 bases and V by 5 bases; bases with no gene match: 5. Primers included in the PCR were 60 Vbeta and 13 Jbeta primers. Authors' data handling: Unique TCR beta chains totaled around 86 million in a later count, with roughly 11 million of them shared. Generated by immunoSEQ multiplex PCR, the TCRdb table keeps only in-frame clones and is missing some. V and J calls and clone size follow that table, whereas D and trimming were derived from the DNA. The sample yields 83,000 or so clones, around 76% seen once.

V usage is TRBV7-2 and J usage is TRBJ2-2; 8 nucleotides agree with TRBD1. Sequencing was performed on PBMCs. The clonotype was recovered from a man in his thirties or forties in good health and CMV-seropositive. The CDR3 sequence is CASSPGGFDTGELFF. The CDR3 DNA sequence: TGTGCCAGCAGCCCAGGGGGCTTCGACACCGGGGAGCTGTTTTTT.